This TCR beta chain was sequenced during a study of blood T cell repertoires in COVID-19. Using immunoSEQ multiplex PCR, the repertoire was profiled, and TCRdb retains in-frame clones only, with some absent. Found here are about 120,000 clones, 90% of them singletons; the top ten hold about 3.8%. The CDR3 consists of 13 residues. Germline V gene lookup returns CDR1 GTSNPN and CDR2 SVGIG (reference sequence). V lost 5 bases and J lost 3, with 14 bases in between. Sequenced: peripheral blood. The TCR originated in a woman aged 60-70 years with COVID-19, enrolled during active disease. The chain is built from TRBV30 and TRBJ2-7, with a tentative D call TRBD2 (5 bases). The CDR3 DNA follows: TGTGCCTGGCTCCCGGGGATCGGCTACGAGCAGTACTTC. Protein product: CAWLPGIGYEQYF.